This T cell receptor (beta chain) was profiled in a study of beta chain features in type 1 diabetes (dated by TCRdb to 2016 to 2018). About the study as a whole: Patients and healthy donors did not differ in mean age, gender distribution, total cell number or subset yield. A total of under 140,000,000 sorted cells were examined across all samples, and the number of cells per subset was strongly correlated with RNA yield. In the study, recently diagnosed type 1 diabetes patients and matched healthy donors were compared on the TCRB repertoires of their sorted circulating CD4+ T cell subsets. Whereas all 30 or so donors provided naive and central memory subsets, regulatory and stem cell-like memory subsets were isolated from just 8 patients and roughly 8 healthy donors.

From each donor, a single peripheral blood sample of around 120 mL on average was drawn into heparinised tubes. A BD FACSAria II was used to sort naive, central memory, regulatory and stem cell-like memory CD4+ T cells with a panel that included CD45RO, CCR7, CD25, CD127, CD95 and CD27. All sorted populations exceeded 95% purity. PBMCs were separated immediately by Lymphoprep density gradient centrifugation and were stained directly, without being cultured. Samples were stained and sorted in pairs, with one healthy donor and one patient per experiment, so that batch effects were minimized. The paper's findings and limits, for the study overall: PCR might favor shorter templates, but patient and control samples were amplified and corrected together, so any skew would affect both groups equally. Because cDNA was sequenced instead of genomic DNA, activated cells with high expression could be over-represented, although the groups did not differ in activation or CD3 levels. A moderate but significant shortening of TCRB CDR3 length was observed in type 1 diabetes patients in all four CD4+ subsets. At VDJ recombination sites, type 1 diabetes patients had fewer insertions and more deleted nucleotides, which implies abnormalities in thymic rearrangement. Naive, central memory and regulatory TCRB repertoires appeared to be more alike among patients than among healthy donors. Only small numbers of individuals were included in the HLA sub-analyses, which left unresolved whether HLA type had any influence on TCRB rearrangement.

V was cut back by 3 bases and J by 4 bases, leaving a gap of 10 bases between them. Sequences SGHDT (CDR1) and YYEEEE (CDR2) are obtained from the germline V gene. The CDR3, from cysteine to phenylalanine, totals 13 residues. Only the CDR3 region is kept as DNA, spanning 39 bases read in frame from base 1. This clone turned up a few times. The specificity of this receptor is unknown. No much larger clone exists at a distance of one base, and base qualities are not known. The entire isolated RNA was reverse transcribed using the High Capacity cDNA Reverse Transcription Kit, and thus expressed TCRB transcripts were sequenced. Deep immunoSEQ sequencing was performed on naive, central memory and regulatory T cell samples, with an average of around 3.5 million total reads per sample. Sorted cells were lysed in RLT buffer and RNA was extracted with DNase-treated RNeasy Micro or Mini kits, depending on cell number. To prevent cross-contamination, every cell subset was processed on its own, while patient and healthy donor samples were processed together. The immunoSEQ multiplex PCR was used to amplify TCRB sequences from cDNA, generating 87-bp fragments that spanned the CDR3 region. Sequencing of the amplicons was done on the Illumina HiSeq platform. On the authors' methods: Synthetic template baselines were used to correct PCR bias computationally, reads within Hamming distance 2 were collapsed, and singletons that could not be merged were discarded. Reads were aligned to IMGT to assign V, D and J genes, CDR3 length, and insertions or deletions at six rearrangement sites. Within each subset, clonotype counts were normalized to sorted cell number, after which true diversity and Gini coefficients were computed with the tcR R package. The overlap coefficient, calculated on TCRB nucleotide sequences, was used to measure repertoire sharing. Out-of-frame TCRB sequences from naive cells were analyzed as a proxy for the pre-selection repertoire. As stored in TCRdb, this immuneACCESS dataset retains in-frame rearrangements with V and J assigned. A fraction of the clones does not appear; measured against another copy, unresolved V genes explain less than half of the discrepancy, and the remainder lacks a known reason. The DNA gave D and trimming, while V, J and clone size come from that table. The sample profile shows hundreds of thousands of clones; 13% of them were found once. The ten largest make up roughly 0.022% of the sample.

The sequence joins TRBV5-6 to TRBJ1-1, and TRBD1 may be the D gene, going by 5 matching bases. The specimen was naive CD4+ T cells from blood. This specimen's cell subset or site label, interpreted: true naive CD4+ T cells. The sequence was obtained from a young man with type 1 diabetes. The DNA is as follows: TGTGCCAGCAGCTCCGGGGGTGTCACTGAAGCTTTCTTT. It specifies CASSSGGVTEAFF.